Each of the 17 T cell receptor beta chains below was sequenced from the same sample in a study of breast tumors, draining lymph nodes, adjacent tissues. Using its own MiXCR run on the multiplex PCR reads, TCRdb lists one record per CDR3 protein. The table shows roughly 23,000 distinct CDR3 sequences, with about 61% occurring only once. Sequenced input: tumor-adjacent breast tissue. These receptors came from a female donor with breast cancer. Some clones in this sample may be carry-over from other donors' samples.

The chain couples TRBV2 to TRBJ1-2, with D unclear. Germline V gene sequence: CDR1 SNHLY, CDR2 FYNNEI. Trimming pared 4 bases from V and 5 bases from J, leaving 8 bases between. CDR3 length equals 12 residues. The CDR3 bases are TGTGCCAGCAGTGCTCAGGATTATGGCTACACCTTC. This encodes CASSAQDYGYTF.

This clonotype was observed once. The chain employs TRBV14 and TRBJ1-5, with TRBD1 identical over 7 bases. Germline trimming cut 4 bases from V and 7 bases from J; bases unmatched to any gene: 7. CDR1 is SGHDN, CDR2 FVKESK, per germline. The CDR3 runs to 14 residues. The CDR3 sequence: CASSLEGARQPQHF. The DNA of the CDR3 is TGTGCCAGCAGCCTGGAGGGGGCGCGGCAGCCCCAGCATTTT.

This clonotype has a count of ten or more. The chain combines TRBV14 with TRBJ2-5; 7 positions agree with TRBD1. Germline CDR1 is SGHDN and CDR2 is FVKESK. The ends lost 4 bases at V and 5 bases at J; junction bases unmatched: 10. The CDR3 totals 15 residues. CDR3: CASSPYYRGPETQYF. The DNA for the CDR3 is TGTGCCAGCAGCCCGTATTACAGGGGTCCGGAGACCCAGTACTTC.

The chain uses TRBV5-1 and TRBJ1-2, with D possibly TRBD1 on 6 matching bases. This CDR3 comprises 14 residues. V dropped 3 bases and J dropped 4 bases, with 13 bases sitting between them. The germline V gene encodes CDR1 SGHRS and CDR2 YFSETQ. For the CDR3, the DNA is TGCGCCAGCAGCTACGGACAGTTGATCTATGGCTACACCTTC. Protein product: CASSYGQLIYGYTF.

The sample holds many counts of this clonotype. This may come from a read error, since a much larger clone is one base off. The chain employs TRBV6-2 or TRBV6-3 and TRBJ2-7, with D perhaps TRBD1 (6 bases). The CDR3 is 12 amino acids. V lost 6 bases, J lost 6 bases, and 12 bases lay in between. The germline V gene has CDR1 MNHEY and CDR2 SVGEGT. CDR3 bases: TGTGCCAGCAGCCCCACAGGGACCGAGCAGTACTTC. Its protein is CASSPTGTEQYF.

In its sample, this clonotype was seen once. The chain links TRBV7-2 to TRBJ2-3, with D uncertain. The CDR3 contains 13 residues. V lost 1 base and J 4 bases, leaving 6 bases between the germline ends. CDR1 is SGHTA, CDR2 FQGNSA, per germline. This CDR3 is CASSLGVSDTQYF. The CDR3 bases are TGTGCCAGCAGCTTAGGGGTGTCAGATACGCAGTATTTT.

The chain couples TRBV7-9 to TRBJ2-5; 8 bases map to TRBD2. J was trimmed by 3 bases and V by 3 bases; bases with no gene match: 9. The CDR3 extends over 16 amino acids. The germline V gene has CDR1 SEHNR and CDR2 FQNEAQ (reference sequence). CDR3: CASSFSAGGPEETQYF. The CDR3 nucleotides read TGTGCCAGCAGCTTCTCCGCGGGGGGACCTGAAGAGACCCAGTACTTC.

The chain combines TRBV5-4 with TRBJ2-1; no clear D. Trimming took 4 bases from V and 0 from J, leaving 23 bases between them. The CDR3 is 19 residues long. Per the germline V gene, CDR1 is SGHNT and CDR2 is YYREEE (reference sequence). CDR3 sequence (DNA): TGTGCCAGCAGCCCATTGGCTGGCTCGTACGGAATCTCCTACAATGAGCAGTTCTTC. Translated, it gives CASSPLAGSYGISYNEQFF.

The chain recombines TRBV5-1 with TRBJ2-3; 14 bases agree with TRBD2. The germline gives CDR1 SGHRS, CDR2 YFSETQ. With 3 bases clipped from V and 2 bases from J, the junction kept 14 bases outside the gene matches. The CDR3 sequence is 20 residues long. CDR3 coding DNA: TGCGCCAGCAGCTCCCCTCCGGGACTAGCGGGAGTGGACCCCACAGATACGCAGTATTTT. This encodes CASSSPPGLAGVDPTDTQYF.

Details on this clonotype: Germline is not matched at one junction end, which may reflect a read error. The CDR3 protein is CASSRVAGVTHEQYF. For the CDR3, the DNA is TGTGCCAGCAGCAGAGTAGCGGGAGTAACCCACGAGCAGTACTTC. V and J are TRBV15 and TRBJ2-7; 9 nucleotides agree with TRBD2. The CDR3 runs 15 residues. The germline V gene encodes CDR1 LNHNV and CDR2 YYDKDF (reference sequence).

The chain joins TRBV7-2 to TRBJ2-5; no clear D gene. CDR1 is SGHTA and CDR2 is FQGNSA in the germline V gene. With 1 base removed from V and 4 bases from J, the gap between germline ends came to 10 bases. This CDR3 has 14 amino acids. Here the CDR3 DNA reads TGTGCCAGCAGCTTAGGTAGCACTGCAGAGACCCAGTACTTC. This translates into CASSLGSTAETQYF.

This chain uses TRBV20-1 with TRBJ1-2, with 8 positions matching TRBD1. Looked up from germline, CDR1 is DFQATT and CDR2 is SNEGSKA (reference sequence). The length of the CDR3 is 13 residues. The J segment lost 6 bases and the V segment lost 0 bases, leaving 3 bases of the junction unmatched. Here the CDR3 DNA reads TGCAGTGCTAGAGAACAGGGGGGGCATGGCTACACCTTC. Residues: CSAREQGGHGYTF.

The chain uses TRBV29-1 and TRBJ2-3; 7 bases are shared with TRBD2. Trimming removed 3 bases from V and 2 bases from J; junction bases left unmatched: 5. CDR3 length equals 14 residues. Germline values: CDR1 SQVTM, CDR2 ANQGSEA. The DNA of the CDR3 is TGCAGCGTTGATGGGGCGGGGGTCACAGATACGCAGTATTTT. It codes for CSVDGAGVTDTQYF.

This clonotype was seen ten or more times. A much larger clone differs from this one at a single base, so this may be a read error. V gene TRBV5-5 combines with J gene TRBJ2-5; the D is unclear. CDR1 is SGHKS, CDR2 YYEKEE, per germline (reference sequence). CDR3 size: 14 residues. The CDR3 spells CASTQYRAQETQCF. Written as DNA, the CDR3 is TGTGCCAGCACCCAGTACAGAGCTCAAGAGACCCAGTGCTTC.

This clonotype has at least ten counts. This could be a read error, since a much larger clone is one nucleotide away. The chain uses TRBV6-6 and TRBJ1-2; unclear D gene. Between the trimmed V and J ends, which lost 5 bases and 8 bases, there was a span of 9 bases. Germline lookup yields CDR1 MNHNY and CDR2 SVGAGI (reference sequence). There are 11 residues in the CDR3. The DNA for the CDR3 is TGTGCCAGCAGTCCTGGACGAGGCTACACCTTC. Residues: CASSPGRGYTF.

This clonotype is a singleton in its sample. The chain uses TRBV7-2 and TRBJ2-7; D remains unclear. V was clipped by 5 bases and J by 3 bases, with 14 bases between them. The CDR3 spans 14 residues. The germline CDR1 and CDR2 sequences are SGHTA and FQGNSA. DNA of the CDR3: TGTGCCAGCAGCCCCATAGGAGCCAACTACGAGCAGTACTTC. Amino acid sequence: CASSPIGANYEQYF.

The chain carries TRBV20-1 and TRBJ1-6; the match to TRBD1 covers 11 bases. The CDR3 extends over 13 amino acids. The V gene's germline CDR1 is DFQATT and CDR2 SNEGSKA (reference sequence). The ends lost 5 bases at V and 7 bases at J; junction bases unmatched: 1. The DNA for the CDR3 is TGCAGTGCTGGGACAGGGGGAAATTCACCCCTCCACTTT. Its protein product is CSAGTGGNSPLHF.